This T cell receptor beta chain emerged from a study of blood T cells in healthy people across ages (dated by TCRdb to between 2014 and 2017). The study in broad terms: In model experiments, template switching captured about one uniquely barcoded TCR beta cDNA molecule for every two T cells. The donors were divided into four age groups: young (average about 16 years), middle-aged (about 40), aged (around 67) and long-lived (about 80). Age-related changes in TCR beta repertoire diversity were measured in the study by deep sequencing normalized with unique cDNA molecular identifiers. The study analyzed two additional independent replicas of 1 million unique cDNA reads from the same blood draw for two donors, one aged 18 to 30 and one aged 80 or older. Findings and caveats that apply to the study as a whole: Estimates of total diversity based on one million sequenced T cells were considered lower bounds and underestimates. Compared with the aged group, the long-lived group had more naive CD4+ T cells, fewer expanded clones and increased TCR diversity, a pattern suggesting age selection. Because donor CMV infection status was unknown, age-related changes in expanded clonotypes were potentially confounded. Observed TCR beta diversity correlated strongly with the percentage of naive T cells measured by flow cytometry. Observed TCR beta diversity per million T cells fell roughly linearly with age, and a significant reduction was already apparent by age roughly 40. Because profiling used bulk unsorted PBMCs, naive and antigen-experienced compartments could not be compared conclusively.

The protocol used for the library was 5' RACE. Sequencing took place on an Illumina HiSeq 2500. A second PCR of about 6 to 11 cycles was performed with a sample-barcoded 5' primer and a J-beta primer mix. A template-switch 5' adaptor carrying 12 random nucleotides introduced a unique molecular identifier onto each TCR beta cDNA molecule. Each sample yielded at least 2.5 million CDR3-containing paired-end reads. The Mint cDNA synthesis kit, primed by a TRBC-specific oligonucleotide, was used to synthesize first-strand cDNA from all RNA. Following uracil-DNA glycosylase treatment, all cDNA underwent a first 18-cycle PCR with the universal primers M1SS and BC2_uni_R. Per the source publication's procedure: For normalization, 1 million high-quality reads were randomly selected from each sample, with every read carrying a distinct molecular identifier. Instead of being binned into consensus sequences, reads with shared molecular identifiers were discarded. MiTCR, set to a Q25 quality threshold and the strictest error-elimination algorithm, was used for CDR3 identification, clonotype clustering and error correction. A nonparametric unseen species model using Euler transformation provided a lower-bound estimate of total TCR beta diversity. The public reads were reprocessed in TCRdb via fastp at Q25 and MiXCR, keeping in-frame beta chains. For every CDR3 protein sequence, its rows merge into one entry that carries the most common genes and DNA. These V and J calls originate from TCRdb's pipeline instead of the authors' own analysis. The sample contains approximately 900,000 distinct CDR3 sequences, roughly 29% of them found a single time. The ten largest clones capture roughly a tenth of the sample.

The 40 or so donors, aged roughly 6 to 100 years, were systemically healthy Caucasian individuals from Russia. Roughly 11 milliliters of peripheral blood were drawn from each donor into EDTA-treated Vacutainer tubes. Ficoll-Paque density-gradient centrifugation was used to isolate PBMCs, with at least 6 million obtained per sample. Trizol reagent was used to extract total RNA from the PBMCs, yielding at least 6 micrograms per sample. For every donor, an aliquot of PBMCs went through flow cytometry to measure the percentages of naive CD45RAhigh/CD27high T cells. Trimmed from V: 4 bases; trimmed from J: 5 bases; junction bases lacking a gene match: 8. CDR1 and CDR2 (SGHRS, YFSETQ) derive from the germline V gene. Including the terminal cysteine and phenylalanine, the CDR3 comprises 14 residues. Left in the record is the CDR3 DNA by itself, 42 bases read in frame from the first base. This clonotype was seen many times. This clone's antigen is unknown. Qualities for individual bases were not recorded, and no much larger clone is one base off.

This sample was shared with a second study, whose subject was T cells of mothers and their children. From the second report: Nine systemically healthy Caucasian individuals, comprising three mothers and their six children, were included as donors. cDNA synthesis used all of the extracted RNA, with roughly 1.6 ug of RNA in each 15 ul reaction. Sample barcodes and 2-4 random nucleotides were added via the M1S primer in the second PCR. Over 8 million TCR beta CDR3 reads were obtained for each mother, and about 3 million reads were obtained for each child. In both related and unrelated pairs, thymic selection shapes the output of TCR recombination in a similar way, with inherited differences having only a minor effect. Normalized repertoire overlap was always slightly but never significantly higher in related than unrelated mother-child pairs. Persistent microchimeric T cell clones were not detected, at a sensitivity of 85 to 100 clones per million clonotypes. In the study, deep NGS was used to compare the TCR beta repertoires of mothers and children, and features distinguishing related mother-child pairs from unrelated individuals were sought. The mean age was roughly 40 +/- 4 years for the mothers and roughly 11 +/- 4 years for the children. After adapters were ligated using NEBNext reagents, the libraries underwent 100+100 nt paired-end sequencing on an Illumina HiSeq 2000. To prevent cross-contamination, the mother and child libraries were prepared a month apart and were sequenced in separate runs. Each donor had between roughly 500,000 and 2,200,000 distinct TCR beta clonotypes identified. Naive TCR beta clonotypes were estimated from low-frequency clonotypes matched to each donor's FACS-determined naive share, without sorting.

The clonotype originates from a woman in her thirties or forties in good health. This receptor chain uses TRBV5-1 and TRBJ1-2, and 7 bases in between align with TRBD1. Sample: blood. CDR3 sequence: CASSTGTVYYGYTF. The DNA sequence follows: TGCGCCAGCAGCACTGGGACAGTCTATTATGGCTACACCTTC.